This T cell receptor (beta chain) was identified during a study of T cell responses to AZD1222 COVID-19 vaccine. Broader study findings: Receipt of two AZD1222 doses was followed by a rise in Spike-specific TCR breadth and depth.

V was pared by 4 bases and J by 4 bases, with 5 bases between. The CDR3 is 11 amino acids. Germline lookup yields CDR1 SGHRS and CDR2 YFSETQ. The count of this clone is one. Its antigen is undetermined. TCRdb's table, derived via immunoSEQ multiplex PCR, lists solely in-frame clones and lacks some. The sample consists of roughly 80,000 clones, 88% of them appearing once. The source was peripheral blood, collected on day 0 of MenACWY control vaccination. The origin of this receptor is an adult in good health. V gene TRBV5-1 combines with J gene TRBJ1-2, with unresolved D. The CDR3 sequence: CASSAGYGYTF. DNA of the CDR3: TGCGCCAGCAGCGCCGGCTATGGCTACACCTTC.